Sequencing of this T cell receptor beta chain was carried out in a study of blood T cell repertoires in COVID-19. Only in-frame clones appear in the TCRdb table, and some are missing; sequencing was by immunoSEQ multiplex PCR. The data contain around 190,000 clones, about 76% of them singletons. Germline loops: CDR1 GTSNPN, CDR2 SVGIG (reference sequence). The CDR3 is made up of 11 amino acids. Trimming left V 0 bases short and J 7 bases short, with 6 bases between. The rearrangement links TRBV30 to TRBJ1-1, with a tentative D call TRBD1 (5 bases). Material for sequencing was peripheral blood. This TCR came from a woman aged 40-49 years with COVID-19, enrolled during active disease. The CDR3 loop reads CAWSVQVEAFF. The CDR3 nucleotides are TGTGCCTGGAGTGTACAGGTTGAAGCTTTCTTT.